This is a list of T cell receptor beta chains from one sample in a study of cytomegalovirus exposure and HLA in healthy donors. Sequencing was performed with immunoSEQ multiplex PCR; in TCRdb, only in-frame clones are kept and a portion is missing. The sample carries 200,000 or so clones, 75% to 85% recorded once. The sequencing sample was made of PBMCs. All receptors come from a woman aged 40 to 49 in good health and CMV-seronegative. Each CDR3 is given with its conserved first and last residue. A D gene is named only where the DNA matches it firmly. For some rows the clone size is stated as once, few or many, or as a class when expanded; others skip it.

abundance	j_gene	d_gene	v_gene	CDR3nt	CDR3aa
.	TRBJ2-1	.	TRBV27	TGTGCCAGTAAGGACAGCTCCTACAATGAGCAGTTCTTC	CASKDSSYNEQFF
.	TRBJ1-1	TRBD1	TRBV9	TGTGCCAGCAGCGCTGAAGGGACAGGGGGGTCTGAAGCTTTCTTT	CASSAEGTGGSEAFF
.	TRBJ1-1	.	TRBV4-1	TGCGCCAGCAGCCCAACCGACAGGGAAGCTTTCTTT	CASSPTDREAFF
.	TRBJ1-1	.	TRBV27	TGTGCCAGCAGTTTAAGGGGGTTTTTAGGGGCTACGAACACTGAAGCTTTCTTT	CASSLRGFLGATNTEAFF
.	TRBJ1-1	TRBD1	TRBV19	TGTGCCAGTAGTTTAACAGGGGGTGGGAACACTGAAGCTTTCTTT	CASSLTGGGNTEAFF
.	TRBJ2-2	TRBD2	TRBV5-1	TGCGCCAGCAGCGAGTGGACTAGCGGGAATACCGGGGAGCTGTTTTTT	CASSEWTSGNTGELFF
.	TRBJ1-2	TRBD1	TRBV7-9	TGTGCCAGCAGCTCTATCTACCGGGACAGGGGGTATCATGGCTACACCTTC	CASSSIYRDRGYHGYTF
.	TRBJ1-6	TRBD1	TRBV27	TGTGCCAGCAGTTCGAGGGGACAGGGGTTTTTCACTAATTCACCCCTCCACTTT	CASSSRGQGFFTNSPLHF
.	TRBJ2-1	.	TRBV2	TGTGCCAGCAGTGGGGGCGGATCTTTCTATGAGCAGTTCTTC	CASSGGGSFYEQFF
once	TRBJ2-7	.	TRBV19	TGTGCCAGTAGCGGGAGTTGGTCCTACGAGCAGTACTTC	CASSGSWSYEQYF
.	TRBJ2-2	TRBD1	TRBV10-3	TGTGCCATCAGTGGATTAGGTGGGACAGAATCCACCGGGGAGCTGTTTTTT	CAISGLGGTESTGELFF
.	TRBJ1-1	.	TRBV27	TGTGCCAGCAGTTCCATCGAGGGCACTGAAGCTTTCTTT	CASSSIEGTEAFF
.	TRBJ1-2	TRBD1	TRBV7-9	TGTGCCAGCAGCTTCTCTCAAACAGGGGGCGGCTACACCTTC	CASSFSQTGGGYTF
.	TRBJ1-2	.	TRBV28	TGTGCCAGCAGCACAGGGTTCGATGGCTACACCTTC	CASSTGFDGYTF
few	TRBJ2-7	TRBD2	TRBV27	TGTGCCAGCAGTTTCCGGGAGGCCTACGAGCAGTACTTC	CASSFREAYEQYF
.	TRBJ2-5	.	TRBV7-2	TGTGCCAGCAGCTTAGCTGGACTACGAGAGACCCAGTACTTC	CASSLAGLRETQYF
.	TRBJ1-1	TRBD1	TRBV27	TGTGCCAGCAGTTCCCCTCACGGGACAGGGAGGACTGAAGCTTTCTTT	CASSSPHGTGRTEAFF
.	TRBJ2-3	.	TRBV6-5	TGTGCCAGCGCACTCTACTCCTACACAGATACGCAGTATTTT	CASALYSYTDTQYF
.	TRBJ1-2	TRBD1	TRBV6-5	TGTGCCAGCAGGAATTACCGGGACAGCGATGGCTACACCTTC	CASRNYRDSDGYTF
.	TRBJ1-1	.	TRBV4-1	TGCGCCAGCAGCCAAGAGGCAGGCAGGCGAAACACTGAAGCTTTCTTT	CASSQEAGRRNTEAFF
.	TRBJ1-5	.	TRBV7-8	TGTGCCAGCAGCCCCATCCGGGGGACCCGTCCGGGCAATCAGCCCCAGCATTTT	CASSPIRGTRPGNQPQHF
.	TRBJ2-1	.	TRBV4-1	TGCGCCAGCAGCCAAGCTGCTACCCGCTCCTACAATGAGCAGTTCTTC	CASSQAATRSYNEQFF
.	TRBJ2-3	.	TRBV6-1	TGTGCCAGCAGTAAGATAGCGGACACAGATACGCAGTATTTT	CASSKIADTDTQYF
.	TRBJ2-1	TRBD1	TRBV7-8	TGTGCCAGCAGGCGACAACCCCCCCCAGGGGGCAATGAGCAGTTCTTC	CASRRQPPPGGNEQFF
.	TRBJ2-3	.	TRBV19	TGTGCCAGTAGTGCCCGGGACTTACATACGCAGTATTTT	CASSARDLHTQYF
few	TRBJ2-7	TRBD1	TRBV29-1	TGCAGCGTGATGAGAGACAGGGCGCCCTACGAGCAGTACTTC	CSVMRDRAPYEQYF
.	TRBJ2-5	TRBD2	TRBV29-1	TGCAGCGCTCGCCCAGGGGCTAGCGGGATAGAGACCCAGTACTTC	CSARPGASGIETQYF
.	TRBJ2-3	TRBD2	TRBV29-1	TGCAGCGTGCTCAGACTAGCGGGGGACACAGATACGCAGTATTTT	CSVLRLAGDTDTQYF
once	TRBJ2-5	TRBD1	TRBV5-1	TGCGCCAGCAGCTTGTCCGGGACAGGGGTGCGAGAGACCCAGTACTTC	CASSLSGTGVRETQYF
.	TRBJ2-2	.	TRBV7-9	TGTGCCAGCAGCTTATTAGCAGACACCGGGGAGCTGTTTTTT	CASSLLADTGELFF
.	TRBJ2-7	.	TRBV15	TGTGCCACCAGCAGGGCGGCTACTGAGCAGTACTTC	CATSRAATEQYF
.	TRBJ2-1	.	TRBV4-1	TGCGCCAGCAGCCAAGATCTTACCGGGATTAGGAATGAGCAGTTCTTC	CASSQDLTGIRNEQFF
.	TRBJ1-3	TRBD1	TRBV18	TGTGCCAGCTCACCCCAGCAGGGGGACACCATATATTTT	CASSPQQGDTIYF
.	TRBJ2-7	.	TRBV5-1	TGCGCCAGCAGCTTGGGCGGGGAGCAGTACTTC	CASSLGGEQYF
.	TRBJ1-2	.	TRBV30	TGTGCCTGGAGTGCTAGCCAGGGGTTTGGCTACACCTTC	CAWSASQGFGYTF
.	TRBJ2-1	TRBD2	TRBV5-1	TGCGCCAGCAGCTTAGTGGCGGGAGGGGTCTACAATGAGCAGTTCTTC	CASSLVAGGVYNEQFF
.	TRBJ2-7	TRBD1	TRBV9	TGTGCCAGCAGCGGAGACAGGGTTACCAACGAGCAGTACTTC	CASSGDRVTNEQYF
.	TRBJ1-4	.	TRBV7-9	TGTTCCAGCGGCATTAATGAAAAACTGTTTTTT	CSSGINEKLFF
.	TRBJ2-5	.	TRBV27	TGTGCCAGCAGTTTAGGTTACGGCCAAGAGACCCAGTACTTC	CASSLGYGQETQYF
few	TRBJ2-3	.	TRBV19	TGTGCCAGTAGCGCCGCTAAGGATACGCAGTATTTT	CASSAAKDTQYF